This T cell receptor (beta chain) came from a study of CD8+ T cells in alopecia areata. Notes on the study in general: Scalp specimens additionally yield sequences from normal skin's resident alphabeta T cells. During tofacitinib treatment, many expanded lesional clones remained in scalp and blood. Affected lesional scalp, above all in alopecia totalis/universalis, was more clonal than normal scalp.

Once RNA had been extracted, it was reverse transcribed into cDNA to act as the sequencing template. Profiled with immunoSEQ multiplex PCR; TCRdb holds only in-frame clones, not every one. The profile shows approximately 210,000 clones, 66% of them singletons. CDR3 length: 14 amino acids. The germline CDR1 and CDR2 sequences are SGHAT and FQNNGV. V was trimmed by 5 bases and J by 4 bases, leaving 14 bases between them. Documented treatment: oral pan-JAK inhibitor, 5-10 mg twice daily. Samples from alopecia areata patients were lesional scalp punch biopsies and peripheral blood. For this clone: Its antigen is still unknown.

The clonotype originates from a human donor with alopecia areata. Here the sequenced sample was CD4+ T cells sorted from blood, taken at week 44, from a patient treated with tofacitinib. The chain links TRBV11-2 to TRBJ1-1, with a possible D match to TRBD1 (5 bases). The CDR3 DNA reads as TGTGCCAGCAGCCTGGGGGGACGAGGCACTGAAGCTTTCTTT. This gives the protein CASSLGGRGTEAFF.